Following are 8 T cell receptor beta chains from one sample sequenced in a study of chemoradiotherapy in HPV16-positive cancers. Assay used: immunoSEQ multiplex PCR; TCRdb lists only in-frame clones, some missing. In the table there are fewer than 40,000 clones, approximately 90% of which are singletons. The sample in question was blood, obtained from a patient who underwent chemoradiotherapy. These receptors came from a human donor with HPV-associated anogenital cancer.

The J gene is TRBJ2-2, the V gene TRBV7-9; TRBD1 matches at 8 bases. CDR1 and CDR2 from the germline V gene are SEHNR and FQNEAQ (reference sequence). This CDR3 is built from 16 residues. V shed 4 bases and J 7 bases; nucleotides not matched to a gene: 11. CDR3 sequence (DNA): TGTGCCAGCAGCTCCAGGGGGCTCCCGGGCGACGGGGAGCTGTTTTTT. Protein product: CASSSRGLPGDGELFF.

The chain combines TRBV6-5 with TRBJ1-2, with D possibly matching TRBD1 (6 bases). Trimming removed 2 bases at V and 7 bases at J, with 20 bases between. The CDR3 loop spans 16 amino acids. Per the germline V gene, CDR1 is MNHEY and CDR2 is SVGAGI. DNA for the CDR3: TGTGCCAGCAGTTACCTAAGGTGGGGGCGTACGATTGGCTACACCTTC. This codes for CASSYLRWGRTIGYTF.

This clone came up once. The sample has other DNA sequences that encode this CDR3 too. V and J are TRBV5-4 and TRBJ2-7, with TRBD1 matching over 9 bases. The junction had 22 bases not matched to a gene; V was cut back by 4 bases and J by 2 bases. CDR1 is SGHNT and CDR2 is YYREEE in the germline V gene (reference sequence). The CDR3 is made up of 20 amino acids. CDR3 region: CASSPTTGTGTIHTPYEQYF. CDR3 coding DNA: TGTGCCAGCAGCCCCACGACCGGGACAGGGACCATCCATACTCCCTACGAGCAGTACTTC. The full variable domain, in which reference TRBV5-4 and TRBJ2-7 provide the parts outside the CDR3, is ETGVTQSPTHLIKTRGQQVTLRCSSQSGHNTVSWYQQALGQGPQFIFQYYREEENGRGNFPPRFSGLQFPNYSSELNVNALELDDSALYLCASSPTTGTGTIHTPYEQYFGPGTRLTVT.

The CDR3 is CSVGDRETQYF. The CDR3, as DNA: TGCAGCGTCGGGGACAGGGAGACCCAGTACTTC. The chain links TRBV29-1 to TRBJ2-5, with TRBD1 identical over 8 bases. CDR1 and CDR2 from the germline V gene are SQVTM and ANQGSEA. This CDR3 comprises 11 residues. Trimming removed 6 bases from V and 5 bases from J; junction bases left unmatched: 2.

V usage is TRBV4-1 and J usage is TRBJ1-6; 9 bases align to TRBD1. This CDR3 spans 17 amino acids. Germline V lookup: CDR1 MGHRA, CDR2 YSYEKL. Unmatched junction bases numbered 7, after V lost 0 bases and J lost 7 bases. The CDR3 coding sequence is TGCGCCAGCAGCCAAGAAGGACGGACAGGGGAAAATTCACCCCTCCACTTT. This sequence encodes CASSQEGRTGENSPLHF.

The chain carries TRBV28 and TRBJ2-5; 10 bases are shared with TRBD1. Germline loops: CDR1 MDHEN, CDR2 SYDVKM. This CDR3 comprises 16 residues. V dropped 4 bases and J dropped 5; count of bases not matched to a gene: 10. DNA of the CDR3: TGTGCCAGCAGTTCCCCTGGGACAGGGGTGGAGGAGACCCAGTACTTC. Protein: CASSSPGTGVEETQYF.

The chain has TRBV19 and TRBJ2-2, with 7 bases matching TRBD1. Germline V CDR1 and CDR2: LNHDA, SQIVND (reference sequence). This CDR3 has 15 residues. V trimming: 4 bases; J trimming: 7 bases; junction bases outside the gene matches: 9. CDR3 sequence (DNA): TGTGCCAGTAGTACACAGGGGAGCGGTAACGGGGAGCTGTTTTTT. Translated: CASSTQGSGNGELFF.

V usage is TRBV7-9 and J usage is TRBJ1-1; D call uncertain. CDR3 length equals 11 residues. CDR1 SEHNR and CDR2 FQNEAQ come from the germline V gene (reference sequence). Trimming stripped 11 bases from V and 0 bases from J, with 7 bases between. Here the CDR3 DNA reads TGTGCCTCCCACATGAACACTGAAGCTTTCTTT. Translating it yields CASHMNTEAFF.